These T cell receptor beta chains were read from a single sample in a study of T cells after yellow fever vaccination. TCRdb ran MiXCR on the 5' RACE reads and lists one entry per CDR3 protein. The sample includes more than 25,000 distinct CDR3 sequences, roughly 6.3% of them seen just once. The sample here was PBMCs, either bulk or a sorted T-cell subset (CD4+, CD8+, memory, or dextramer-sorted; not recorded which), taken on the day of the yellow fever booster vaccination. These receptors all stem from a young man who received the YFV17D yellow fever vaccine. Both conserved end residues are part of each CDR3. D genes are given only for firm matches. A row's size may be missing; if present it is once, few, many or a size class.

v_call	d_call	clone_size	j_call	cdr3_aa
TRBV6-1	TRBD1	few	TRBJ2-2	CASSRDRFANTGELFF
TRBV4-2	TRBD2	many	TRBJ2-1	CASSQELTSGSGNEQFF
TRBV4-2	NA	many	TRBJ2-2	CASRHGPNTGELFF
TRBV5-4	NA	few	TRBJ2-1	CASQPHDSYNEQFF
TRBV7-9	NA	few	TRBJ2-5	CASSTGRLASAETQYF
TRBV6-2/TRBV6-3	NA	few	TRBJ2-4	CASSNGRTGYF
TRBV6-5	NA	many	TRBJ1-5	CASRALGNQPQHF
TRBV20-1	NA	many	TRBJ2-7	CSASILDKQYF
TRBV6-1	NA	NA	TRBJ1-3	CASSGRGGSGNTIYF
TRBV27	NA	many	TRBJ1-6	CATTLTGGSPLHF
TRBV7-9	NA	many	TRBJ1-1	CASSIGQGMNTEAFF
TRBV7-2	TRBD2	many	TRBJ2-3	CASSSRAGSDTQYF
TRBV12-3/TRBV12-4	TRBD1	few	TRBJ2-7	CASSWGEGTGAYEQYF
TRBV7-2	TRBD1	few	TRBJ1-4	CASSHRDRGGEKLFF
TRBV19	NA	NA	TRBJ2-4	CASRTTGTRGNIQYF
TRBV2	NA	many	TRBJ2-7	CASSEFASPQTPYEQYF
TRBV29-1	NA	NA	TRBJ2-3	CSVSTGDTQYF
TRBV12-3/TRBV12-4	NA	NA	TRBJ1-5	CASSGGINQPQHF
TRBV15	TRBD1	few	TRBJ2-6	CASQDRGIVSGANVLTF
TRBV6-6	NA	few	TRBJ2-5	CASSYLETQYF
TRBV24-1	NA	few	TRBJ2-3	CATSDFGRWTDTQYF
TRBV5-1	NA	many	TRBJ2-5	CASSILGQTQYF
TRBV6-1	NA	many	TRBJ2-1	CASSALSGPYNEQFF
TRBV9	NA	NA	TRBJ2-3	CASSADVPDTQYF
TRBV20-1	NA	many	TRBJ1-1	CSARTDIITEAFF
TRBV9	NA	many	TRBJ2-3	CASSVEKDTQYF
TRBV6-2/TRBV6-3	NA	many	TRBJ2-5	CASSYRVLETQYF
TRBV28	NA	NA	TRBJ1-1	CARGPGVTEAFF
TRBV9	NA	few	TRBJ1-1	CASSVGAVVNTEAFF
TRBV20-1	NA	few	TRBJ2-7	CSVQGSDYASEQYF
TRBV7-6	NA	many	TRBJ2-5	CASSLTTQETQYF
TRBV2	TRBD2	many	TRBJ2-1	CASSEHASGSSNEQFF
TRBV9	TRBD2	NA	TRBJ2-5	CASSPRSGSFQETQYF
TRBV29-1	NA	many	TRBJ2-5	CSVAYQETQYF
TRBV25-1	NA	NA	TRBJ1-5	CASRGSAVQPQHF
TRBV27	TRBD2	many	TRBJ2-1	CASSLGLAGGPGEQFF
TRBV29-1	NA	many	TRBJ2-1	CSVEDGLYNEQFF
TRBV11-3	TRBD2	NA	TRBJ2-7	CASSITGGGTHEQYF
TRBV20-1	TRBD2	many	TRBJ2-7	CSATGLAGENEQYF
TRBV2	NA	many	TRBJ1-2	CASSPGSGSYGYTF
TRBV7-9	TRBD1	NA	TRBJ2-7	CASSLGPTGTYEQYF
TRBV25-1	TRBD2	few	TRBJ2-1	CASSRGGLAGTEQFF
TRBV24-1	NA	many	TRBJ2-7	CATSHSGFYEQYF
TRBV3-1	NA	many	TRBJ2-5	CASSHRDFQVGTQYF
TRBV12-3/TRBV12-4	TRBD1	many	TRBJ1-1	CASSLAGQGPLWTEAFF
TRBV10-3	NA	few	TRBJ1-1	CAISESKRAFF
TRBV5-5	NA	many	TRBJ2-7	CASSLTYRDDYEQYF
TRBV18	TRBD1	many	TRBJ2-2	CASSPSGTGDTGELFF
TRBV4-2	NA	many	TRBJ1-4	CASSHDPLSSATNEKLFF
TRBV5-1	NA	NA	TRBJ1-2	CASRSQTGYSTHYGYTF
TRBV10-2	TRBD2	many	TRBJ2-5	CASSGVAGGPETQYF
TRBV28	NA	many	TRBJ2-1	CATDSNNEQFF
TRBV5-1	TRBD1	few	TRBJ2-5	CASSLDRGQETQYF
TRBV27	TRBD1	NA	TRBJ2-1	CASQGAGTYNEQFF
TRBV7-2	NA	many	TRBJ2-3	CASSLQGRDTQYF
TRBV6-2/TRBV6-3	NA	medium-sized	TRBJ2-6	CAIERRGSGANVLTF
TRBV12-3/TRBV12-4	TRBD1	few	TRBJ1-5	CASRGTGNQPQHF
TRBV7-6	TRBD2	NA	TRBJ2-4	CASSEGTGLAFLGAKNIQYF
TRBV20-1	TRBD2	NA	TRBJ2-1	CSARDAAGTSGNEQFF